The next 16 T cell receptor beta chains were all read from a single sample in a study of post-analysis software for immune sequencing data. Antigens for these TCRs are unknown. Study-level points and caveats: Controls showed lower frequencies than patients for 4 or 5 TRBV segments, and TRBV5-6, TRBV5-1 and TRBV20-1 were among these.

Unique-molecular-identifier-tagged TCR beta cDNA libraries were used. TCRdb reanalysed the PCR reads using MiXCR and keeps one entry per CDR3 protein. The table lists some 690,000 distinct CDR3 sequences, around 64% of them singletons. Sequencing was done on a sample of blood. The receptor source for this set is a girl aged 2-10 years with multiple sclerosis.

This chain joins TRBV20-1 and TRBJ1-4; TRBD1 matches at 8 bases. The ends lost 1 base at V and 4 bases at J; junction bases unmatched: 2. CDR1 is DFQATT, CDR2 SNEGSKA, per germline (reference sequence). CDR3 length: 14 residues. The CDR3 sequence: CSARATGGNEKLFF. CDR3 DNA: TGCAGTGCTAGAGCTACAGGGGGTAATGAAAAACTGTTTTTT.

This chain connects TRBV7-9 to TRBJ2-5; 9 nucleotides align to TRBD2. This CDR3 region has 15 residues. The J segment lost 2 bases and the V segment lost 3 bases, leaving 4 bases of the junction unmatched. The germline V gene has CDR1 SEHNR and CDR2 FQNEAQ (reference sequence). Written as DNA, the CDR3 is TGTGCCAGCAGCTTTCCTAGCGGGGCACAAGAGACCCAGTACTTC. Translated, it gives CASSFPSGAQETQYF.

V and J are TRBV18 and TRBJ2-4; D is possibly TRBD2 (5 bases). CDR3 size: 14 residues. Germline V gene lookup returns CDR1 KGHSH and CDR2 LQKENI. Trimming took off 3 bases at V and 5 bases at J, with 11 bases between the two ends. CDR3 coding DNA: TGTGCCAGCTCACCCCTAGGAGGAGAAAACATTCAGTACTTC. Encoded protein: CASSPLGGENIQYF.

This clonotype appeared a few times. The gene calls are TRBV7-3 and TRBJ2-1; 11 bases agree with TRBD2. After removal of 5 bases from V and 7 bases from J, the junction contained 13 bases not matched to a gene. CDR3 length: 17 amino acids. In germline, CDR1 is SGHTA, CDR2 FQGTGA. The DNA for the CDR3 is TGTGCCAGCAGCATCGACCTGACTAGCGGGATTAGTAATGAGCAGTTCTTC. It is translated as CASSIDLTSGISNEQFF.

The J gene is TRBJ1-1, the V gene TRBV20-1, with 8 nucleotides matching TRBD1. The CDR3 loop spans 14 amino acids. From germline, CDR1 is DFQATT and CDR2 SNEGSKA (reference sequence). The V and J ends lost 2 bases and 1 base, in that order; junction bases with no gene match: 3. Here the CDR3 DNA reads TGCAGTGCTAGACAGGGGGCTCCGAACACTGAAGCTTTCTTT. It translates to CSARQGAPNTEAFF.

This chain joins TRBV5-5 and TRBJ2-1; D may correspond to TRBD1 or TRBD2 (6 bases each). The CDR3 runs 14 residues. Germline CDR1 SGHKS, CDR2 YYEKEE (reference sequence). V lost 1 base and J 5 bases, leaving 10 bases between the germline ends. The CDR3 spells CASSLTGADNEQFF. The CDR3 DNA is TGTGCCAGCAGCTTGACGGGGGCGGACAATGAGCAGTTCTTC.

The genes are TRBV29-1 and TRBJ1-5; no clear D gene. Deletions cut 0 bases from V and 7 bases from J, with 10 bases between. Looked up from germline, CDR1 is SQVTM and CDR2 is ANQGSEA. The CDR3 is 13 amino acids. In DNA, the CDR3 is TGCAGCGTTGAAGATTTTCCCGGGCAGCCCCAGCATTTT. It specifies CSVEDFPGQPQHF.

The gene calls are TRBV10-1 and TRBJ1-1; TRBD1 aligns across 10 bases. Trimming at V came to 9 bases and at J to 2 bases, leaving 9 bases not matched to a gene. The CDR3 extends over 15 amino acids. Germline V CDR1 and CDR2: WNHNN, SYGVQD (reference sequence). The CDR3 DNA reads as TGCGCCAGTAAGGGACAGGGGACCTCAAACACTGAAGCTTTCTTT. Residues: CASKGQGTSNTEAFF.

The chain is built from TRBV5-1 and TRBJ2-5; unclear D gene. V was clipped by 0 bases and J by 3 bases, with 9 bases between them. CDR1 SGHRS and CDR2 YFSETQ come from the germline V gene. This CDR3 spans 14 amino acids. The chain's CDR3 is CASSLEAGKETQYF. The CDR3 nucleotides read TGCGCCAGCAGCTTGGAGGCTGGGAAAGAGACCCAGTACTTC.

V usage is TRBV10-3 and J usage is TRBJ2-4, with TRBD1 matching 7 bases. Germline assignment: CDR1 ENHRY and CDR2 SYGVKD. The ends lost 0 bases at V and 0 bases at J; junction bases unmatched: 5. This CDR3 is 17 amino acids long. CDR3 loop: CAISESLTGVAKNIQYF. The DNA of the CDR3 is TGTGCCATCAGTGAGTCCCTAACAGGGGTAGCCAAAAACATTCAGTACTTC.

The chain combines TRBV6-4 with TRBJ2-3; TRBD2 matches 10 bases. The CDR3 extends over 15 amino acids. Unmatched junction bases numbered 5, after V lost 6 bases and J lost 2 bases. Germline V gene sequence: CDR1 MRHNA, CDR2 SNTAGT. CDR3 bases: TGTGCCAGCAGCCTAGCGGGGGAGTTCACAGATACGCAGTATTTT. Translating it yields CASSLAGEFTDTQYF.

The chain combines TRBV29-1 with TRBJ2-1; D might be TRBD1 (5 bases). Trimming cost V 7 bases and J 6 bases, with 13 bases left between them. The CDR3 is 12 residues long. Germline loops: CDR1 SQVTM, CDR2 ANQGSEA. In DNA, the CDR3 is TGCAGCGCGCGGCAGGGTTTCAATGAGCAGTTCTTC. Protein sequence: CSARQGFNEQFF.

This chain joins TRBV2 and TRBJ1-1; 10 bases align to TRBD2. The assigned J gene may be wrong: the sequence end matches TRBJ2-5 better. CDR1 and CDR2 (germline): SNHLY, FYNNEI. The CDR3 spans 14 residues. This chain's CDR3 is CASSFKRGGETQYF. CDR3 nucleotide sequence: TGTGCCAGCAGCTTTAAGCGGGGGGGAGAGACCCAGTACTTC.

In its sample, this clonotype was seen a few times. For the CDR3, the DNA is TGTGCCAGCAGCTTAGCGGGTCGGGGACACATCACTAGCACAGATACGCAGTATTTT. Translation gives CASSLAGRGHITSTDTQYF. V and J are TRBV7-2 and TRBJ2-3; D possibly corresponds to TRBD1 (6 bases). V lost 0 bases and J lost 0, with 19 bases in between. Germline-derived CDR1 and CDR2 are SGHTA and FQGNSA. The length of the CDR3 is 19 residues.

The chain couples TRBV7-2 to TRBJ2-3; D is unclear. Germline CDR1 and CDR2: SGHTA and FQGNSA. The length of the CDR3 is 18 residues. With 5 bases removed from V and 0 bases from J, the gap between germline ends came to 21 bases. Written as DNA, the CDR3 is TGTGCCAGCAGCGCCTGGGGTTCGGCCGCCCCTAGCACAGATACGCAGTATTTT. Its translation is CASSAWGSAAPSTDTQYF.

This clonotype occurred once. The V call is TRBV5-1, the J call TRBJ2-3; the D gene is possibly TRBD2 (5 bases). The V gene's germline CDR1 is SGHRS and CDR2 YFSETQ. The CDR3 runs to 20 residues. V gave up 2 bases and J gave up 0 bases, with 25 bases separating them. This chain's CDR3 is CASSFEGSVPFRISTDTQYF. The CDR3 DNA reads as TGCGCCAGCAGCTTTGAGGGAAGCGTCCCATTCCGCATAAGCACAGATACGCAGTATTTT.